This TCR beta chain was observed in a study of T cell clones after liver transplantation. The overall study: Post-transplant blood was tracked for graft-donor-reactive T cell clones identified in a pre-transplant mixed lymphocyte reaction. Patients counted as tolerant after at least one year off all immunosuppression, enzymes not exceeding twice normal.

Study outcomes and limitations: Circulating graft-donor-reactive CD4 TCRbeta sequences fell significantly post-transplant in most of the 8 subjects. Post-transplant time points were not standardized, so conclusions are preliminary.

Note on this clone: Antigen specificity is unknown.

Germline-derived CDR1 and CDR2 are KGHSH and LQKENI. The CDR3 has 14 residues. V was clipped by 3 bases and J by 8 bases; unmatched bases: 5. Profiled with immunoSEQ multiplex PCR; TCRdb holds only in-frame clones, not every one. The table shows fewer than 110,000 clones, with about 86% occurring only once. The chain is built from TRBV18 and TRBJ1-2; 11 bases fit TRBD1. The sequenced sample was CD4+ T cells from blood, obtained approximately 4 years after liver transplant. The origin of this receptor is a human patient who received a liver transplant. The graft donor may account for some of the T cells. DNA of the CDR3: TGTGCCAGCTCACCCGGACAGGGGGCGCGAGGCTACACCTTC. Translating gives CASSPGQGARGYTF.